The present entry profiles one TCR beta chain with its context. CDR1 and CDR2 (germline): MNHNY, SVGAGI (reference sequence). Trimming took off 8 bases at V and 3 bases at J, with 14 bases between the two ends. The CDR3 length is 13 residues. The data were obtained in a study of blood T cells in healthy people across ages. The use of a sample-barcoded 5' primer and a J-beta primer mix characterized a second PCR of roughly 6 to 11 cycles. TCRdb processed the 5' RACE reads anew with MiXCR; each CDR3 protein has one entry. This table holds 1.5 million to 2 million distinct CDR3 sequences, roughly 28% found once.

The genes are TRBV6-6 and TRBJ2-7, with D perhaps assigned TRBD1 or TRBD2 (5 bases each). Specimen: blood. This TCR derives from a woman between 25 and 40 years old in good health. The CDR3 DNA reads TGTGCCAGCTCCCCCGGGGCCATCTACGAGCAGTACTTC. Protein product: CASSPGAIYEQYF.